This T cell receptor beta chain was sequenced for a study of immune evolution from preneoplasia to lung adenocarcinoma. About the study: HLA loss of heterozygosity: around 6.5% AIS, 15% MIA, around 35% ADC, none AAH.

Germline CDR1 reads SNHLY; CDR2 reads FYNNEI. The CDR3 has 17 amino acids. V shed 4 bases, J shed 5 bases, and the junction held 15 bases outside the gene matches. Sequencing was performed with immunoSEQ multiplex PCR; in TCRdb, only in-frame clones are kept and a portion is missing. The table shows about 26,000 clones, with around 74% occurring only once. Histologic diagnosis was independently verified by two lung pathologists. Premalignant or tumor cells were enriched by macro-dissection after pathologic assessment. Findings and limits, study-wide: Top clone share appeared to fall from AAH through AIS, MIA, adenocarcinoma.

Comments on this clone: Its antigen is unknown.

This sequence joins TRBV2 and TRBJ1-1, with 8 bases aligning to TRBD1. The clonotype originates from a person in their 60s with invasive lung adenocarcinoma. Some clones in this sample may be carry-over from other donors' samples. Material for sequencing was FFPE invasive lung adenocarcinoma tissue. The CDR3 reads CASSGPRDRPRGTEAFF. The CDR3 region has the DNA TGTGCCAGCAGTGGGCCCCGGGACAGGCCTCGGGGAACTGAAGCTTTCTTT. Filled out from reference TRBV2 and TRBJ1-1, the complete variable domain reads EPEVTQTPSHQVTQMGQEVILRCVPISNHLYFYWYRQILGQKVEFLVSFYNNEISEKSEIFDDQFSVERPDGSNFTLKIRSTKLEDSAMYFCASSGPRDRPRGTEAFFGQGTRLTVV.